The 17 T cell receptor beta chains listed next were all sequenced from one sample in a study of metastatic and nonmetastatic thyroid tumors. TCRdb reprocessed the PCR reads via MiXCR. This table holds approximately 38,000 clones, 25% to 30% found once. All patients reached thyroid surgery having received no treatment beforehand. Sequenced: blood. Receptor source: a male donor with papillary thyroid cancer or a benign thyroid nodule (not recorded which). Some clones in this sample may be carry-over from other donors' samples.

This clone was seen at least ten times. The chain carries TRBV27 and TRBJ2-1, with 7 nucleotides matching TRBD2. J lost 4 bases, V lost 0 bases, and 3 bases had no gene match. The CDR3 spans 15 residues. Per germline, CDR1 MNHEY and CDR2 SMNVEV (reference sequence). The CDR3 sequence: CASSLSASGYNEQFF. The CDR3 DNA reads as TGTGCCAGCAGTTTATCCGCTAGCGGATACAATGAGCAGTTCTTC.

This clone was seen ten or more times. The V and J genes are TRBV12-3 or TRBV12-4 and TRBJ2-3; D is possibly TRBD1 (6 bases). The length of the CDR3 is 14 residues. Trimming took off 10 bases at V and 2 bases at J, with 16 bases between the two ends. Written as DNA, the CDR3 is TGTGCCATTGCCCCTGGACAGTACACAGATACGCAGTATTTT. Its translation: CAIAPGQYTDTQYF.

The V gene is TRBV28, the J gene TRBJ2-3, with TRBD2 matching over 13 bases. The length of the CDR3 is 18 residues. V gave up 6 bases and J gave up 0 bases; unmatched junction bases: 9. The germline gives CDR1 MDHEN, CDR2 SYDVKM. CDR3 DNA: TGTGCCAGCAGCAGTCCTCGGACTAGCGGGAGTAGCACAGATACGCAGTATTTT. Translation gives CASSSPRTSGSSTDTQYF.

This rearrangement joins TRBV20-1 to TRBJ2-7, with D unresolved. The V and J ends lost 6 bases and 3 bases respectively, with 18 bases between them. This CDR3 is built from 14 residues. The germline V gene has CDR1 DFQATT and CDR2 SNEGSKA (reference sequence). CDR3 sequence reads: CSAAGRQLSYEQYF. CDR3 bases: TGCAGTGCGGCCGGGCGCCAGTTAAGCTACGAGCAGTACTTC.

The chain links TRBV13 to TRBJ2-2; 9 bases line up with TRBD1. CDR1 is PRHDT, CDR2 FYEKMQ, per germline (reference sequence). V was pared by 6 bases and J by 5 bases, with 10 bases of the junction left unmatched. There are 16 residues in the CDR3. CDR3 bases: TGTGCCAGCAGACTTCGTGGGACAGGGAGAACCGGGGAGCTGTTTTTT. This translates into CASRLRGTGRTGELFF.

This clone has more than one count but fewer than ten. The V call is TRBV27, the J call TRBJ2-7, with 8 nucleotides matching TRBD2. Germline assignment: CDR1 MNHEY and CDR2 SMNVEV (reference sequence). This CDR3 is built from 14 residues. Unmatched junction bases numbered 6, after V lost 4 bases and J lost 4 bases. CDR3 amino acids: CASSSGTRKYEQYF. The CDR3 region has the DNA TGTGCCAGCAGTTCCGGGACTAGAAAATACGAGCAGTACTTC.

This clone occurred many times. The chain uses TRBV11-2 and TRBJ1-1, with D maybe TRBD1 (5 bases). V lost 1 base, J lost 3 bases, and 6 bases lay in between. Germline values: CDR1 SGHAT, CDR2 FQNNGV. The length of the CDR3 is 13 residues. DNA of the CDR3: TGTGCCAGCAGCTTAGTGGGGGACACTGAAGCTTTCTTT. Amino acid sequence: CASSLVGDTEAFF. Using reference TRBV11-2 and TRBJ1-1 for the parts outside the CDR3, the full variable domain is EAGVAQSPRYKIIEKRQSVAFWCNPISGHATLYWYQQILGQGPKLLIQFQNNGVVDDSQLPKDRFSAERLKGVDSTLKIQPAKLEDSAVYLCASSLVGDTEAFFGQGTRLTVV.

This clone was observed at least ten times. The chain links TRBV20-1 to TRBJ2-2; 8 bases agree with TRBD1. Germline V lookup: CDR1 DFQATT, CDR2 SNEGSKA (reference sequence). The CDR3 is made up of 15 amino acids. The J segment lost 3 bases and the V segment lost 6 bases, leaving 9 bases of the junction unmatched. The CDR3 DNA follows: TGCAGTGCAAACGCTCAGGGGGCGGACACCGGGGAGCTGTTTTTT. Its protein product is CSANAQGADTGELFF.

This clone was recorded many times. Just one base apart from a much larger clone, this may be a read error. This chain's CDR3 is CASRLTGNNEQLF. The CDR3 DNA sequence: TGTGCCAGTAGGCTGACAGGGAACAATGAGCAGCTCTTC. V is TRBV19 and J is TRBJ2-1; 7 bases line up with TRBD1. The length of the CDR3 is 13 residues. Germline V gives CDR1 LNHDA, CDR2 SQIVND (reference sequence).

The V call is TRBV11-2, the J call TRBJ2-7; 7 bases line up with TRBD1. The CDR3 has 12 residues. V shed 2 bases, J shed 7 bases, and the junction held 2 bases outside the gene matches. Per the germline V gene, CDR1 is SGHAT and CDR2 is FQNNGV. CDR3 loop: CASSLTGAEQYF. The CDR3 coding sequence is TGTGCCAGCAGCTTAACAGGGGCTGAGCAGTACTTC.

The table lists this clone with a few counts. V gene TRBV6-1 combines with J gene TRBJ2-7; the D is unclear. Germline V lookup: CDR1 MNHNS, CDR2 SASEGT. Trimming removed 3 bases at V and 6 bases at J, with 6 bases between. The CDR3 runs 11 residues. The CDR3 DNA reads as TGTGCCAGCAGTGATAAATCCGAGCAGTACGTC. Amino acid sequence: CASSDKSEQYV.

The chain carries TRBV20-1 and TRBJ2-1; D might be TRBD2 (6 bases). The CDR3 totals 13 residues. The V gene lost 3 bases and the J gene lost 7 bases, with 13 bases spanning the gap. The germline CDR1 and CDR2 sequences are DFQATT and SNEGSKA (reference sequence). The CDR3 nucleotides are TGCAGTGCTAGGAGGGGACTGATGAATGAGCAGTTCTTC. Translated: CSARRGLMNEQFF.

The CDR3 DNA sequence: TGCAGTGCTGGGAGAGACAGGCGCGAGCAGTACTTC. Translation gives CSAGRDRREQYF. The rearrangement uses TRBV20-1 and TRBJ2-7, with D perhaps matching TRBD1 (6 bases). The germline V gene has CDR1 DFQATT and CDR2 SNEGSKA (reference sequence). CDR3 length: 12 amino acids. V lost 5 bases, J lost 6 bases, and 14 bases lay in between.

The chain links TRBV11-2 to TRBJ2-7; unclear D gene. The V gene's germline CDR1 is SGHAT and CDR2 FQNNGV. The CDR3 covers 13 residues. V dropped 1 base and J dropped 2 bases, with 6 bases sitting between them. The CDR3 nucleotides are TGTGCCAGCAGCTTAGGCCACGCCTACGAGCAGTACTTC. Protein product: CASSLGHAYEQYF.

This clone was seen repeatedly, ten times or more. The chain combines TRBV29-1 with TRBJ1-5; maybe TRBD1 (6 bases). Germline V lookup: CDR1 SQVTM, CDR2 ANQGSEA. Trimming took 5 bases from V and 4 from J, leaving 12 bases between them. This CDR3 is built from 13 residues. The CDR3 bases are TGCAGCGTTTCCGACAGGCATAATCAGCCCCAGCATTTT. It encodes CSVSDRHNQPQHF.

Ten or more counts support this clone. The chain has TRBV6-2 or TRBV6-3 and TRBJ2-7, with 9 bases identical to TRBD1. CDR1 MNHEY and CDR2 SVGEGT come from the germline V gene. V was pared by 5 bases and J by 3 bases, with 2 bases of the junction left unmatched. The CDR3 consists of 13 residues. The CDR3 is CASSRDRDYEQYF. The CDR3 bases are TGTGCCAGCAGTCGGGACAGGGACTACGAGCAGTACTTC.

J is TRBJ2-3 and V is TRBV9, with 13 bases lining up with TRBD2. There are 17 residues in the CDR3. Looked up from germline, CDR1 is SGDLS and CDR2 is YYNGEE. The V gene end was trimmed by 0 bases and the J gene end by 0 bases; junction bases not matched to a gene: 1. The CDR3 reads CASSVGTSGGSTDTQYF. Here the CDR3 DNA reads TGTGCCAGCAGCGTAGGGACTAGCGGGGGCAGCACAGATACGCAGTATTTT.